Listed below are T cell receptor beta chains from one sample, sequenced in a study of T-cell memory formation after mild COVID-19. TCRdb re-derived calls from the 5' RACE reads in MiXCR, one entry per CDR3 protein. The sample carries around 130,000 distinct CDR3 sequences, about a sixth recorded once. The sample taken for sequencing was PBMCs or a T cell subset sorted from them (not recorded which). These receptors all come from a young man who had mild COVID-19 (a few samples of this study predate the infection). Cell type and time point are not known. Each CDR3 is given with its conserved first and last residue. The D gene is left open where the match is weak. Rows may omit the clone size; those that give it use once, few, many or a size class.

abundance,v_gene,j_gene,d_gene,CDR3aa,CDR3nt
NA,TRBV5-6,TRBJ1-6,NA,CASNLMSSPLHF,TGTGCCAGCAACCTTATGAGTTCACCCCTCCACTTT
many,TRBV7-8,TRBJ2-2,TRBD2,CASLLGGEGTGELFF,TGTGCCAGCCTGCTGGGCGGGGAGGGAACCGGGGAGCTGTTTTTT
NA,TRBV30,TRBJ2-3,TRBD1,CAWNPGTGGSDTQYF,TGTGCCTGGAACCCCGGGACAGGGGGCTCGGATACGCAGTATTTT
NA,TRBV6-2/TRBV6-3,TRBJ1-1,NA,CASTRGGWTEAFF,TGTGCCAGCACCCGAGGGGGATGGACTGAAGCTTTCTTT
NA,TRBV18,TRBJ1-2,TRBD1,CASSPTGTGERSYGYTF,TGTGCCAGCTCACCAACCGGGACAGGGGAGAGAAGCTATGGCTACACCTTC
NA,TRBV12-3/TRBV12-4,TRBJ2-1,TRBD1,CASGQGTYNEQFF,TGTGCCTCGGGACAGGGGACCTACAATGAGCAGTTCTTC
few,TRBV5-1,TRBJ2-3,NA,CASSPVGRDSPTDTQYF,TGCGCCAGCAGCCCGGTAGGCCGGGACTCTCCCACAGATACGCAGTATTTT
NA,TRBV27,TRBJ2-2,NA,CASSLRGKVNTGELFF,TGTGCCAGCAGCTTGAGGGGGAAGGTTAACACCGGGGAGCTGTTTTTT
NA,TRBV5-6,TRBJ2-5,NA,CASSRRRETQYF,TGTGCCAGCAGCCGTAGACGGGAGACCCAGTACTTC
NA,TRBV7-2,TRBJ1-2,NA,CASSPGGRDYGYTF,TGTGCCAGCAGTCCAGGAGGTCGGGACTATGGCTACACCTTC
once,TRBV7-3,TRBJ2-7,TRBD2,CASSLASGAYYEQYF,TGTGCCAGCAGCTTAGCTAGCGGGGCTTACTACGAGCAGTACTTC
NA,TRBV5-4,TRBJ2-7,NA,CASSEFGAGTLSYEQYF,TGTGCCAGCAGTGAGTTCGGGGCAGGGACCCTCTCCTACGAGCAGTACTTC
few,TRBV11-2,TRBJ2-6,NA,CASTPWANVLTF,TGTGCCAGCACCCCTTGGGCCAACGTCCTGACTTTC
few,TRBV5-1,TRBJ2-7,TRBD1,CASSSGPGQGAHEQYF,TGCGCCAGCAGCTCGGGACCGGGACAGGGTGCCCACGAGCAGTACTTC
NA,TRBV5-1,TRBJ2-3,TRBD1,CASSPGQGIDTQYF,TGCGCCAGCAGCCCCGGACAGGGAATAGATACGCAGTATTTT
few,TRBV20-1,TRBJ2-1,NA,CSARDRGVGPRQFF,TGCAGTGCTAGAGATCGAGGAGTCGGTCCCCGGCAGTTCTTC
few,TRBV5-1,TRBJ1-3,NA,CASSSDGLSGNTIYF,TGCGCCAGCAGCTCGGACGGCCTCTCTGGAAACACCATATATTTT
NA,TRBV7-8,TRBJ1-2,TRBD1,CASSLMGQGSYGYTF,TGTGCCAGCAGCTTAATGGGACAGGGAAGCTATGGCTACACCTTC
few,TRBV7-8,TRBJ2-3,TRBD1,CASSWTGRGDTQYF,TGTGCCAGCAGCTGGACCGGCAGGGGGGATACGCAGTATTTT
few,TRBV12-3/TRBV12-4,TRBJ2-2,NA,CASKESGGTNTGELFF,TGTGCCAGCAAAGAGTCCGGGGGAACCAACACCGGCGAGCTGTTTTTT
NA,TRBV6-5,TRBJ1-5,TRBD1,CASRSRQGTAQPQHF,TGTGCCAGCAGGTCCCGACAGGGTACCGCTCAGCCCCAGCATTTT
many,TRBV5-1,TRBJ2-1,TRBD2,CASFLTGGSEQFF,TGCGCCAGCTTCCTGACGGGGGGAAGTGAGCAGTTCTTC
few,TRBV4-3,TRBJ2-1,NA,CASSQAGTHNEQFF,TGCGCCAGCAGCCAAGCCGGAACACACAATGAGCAGTTCTTC
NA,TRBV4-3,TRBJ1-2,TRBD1,CASSRTGGYGYTF,TGCGCCAGCAGCCGGACAGGGGGCTATGGCTACACCTTC
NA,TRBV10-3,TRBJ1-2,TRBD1,CAISESYLRQGDGYTF,TGTGCCATCAGTGAGTCGTACCTCAGACAGGGCGATGGCTACACCTTC
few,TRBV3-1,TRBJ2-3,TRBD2,CASSQLLLGAGARTDTQYF,TGTGCCAGCAGCCAACTCCTCTTGGGAGCGGGGGCCCGCACAGATACGCAGTATTTT
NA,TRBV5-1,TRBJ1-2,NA,CASSLVQVGGYTF,TGCGCCAGCAGCTTGGTACAGGTTGGTGGCTACACCTTC
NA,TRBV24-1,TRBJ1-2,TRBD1,CATSDEQGARGYTF,TGTGCCACCAGTGATGAACAGGGGGCTCGTGGCTACACCTTC
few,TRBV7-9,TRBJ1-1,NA,CASSDRDGTNTEAFF,TGTGCCAGCAGCGACCGGGACGGAACGAACACTGAAGCTTTCTTT
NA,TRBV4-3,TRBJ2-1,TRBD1,CASSPGGTGANNEQFF,TGCGCCAGCAGCCCAGGGGGGACAGGGGCTAACAATGAGCAGTTCTTC
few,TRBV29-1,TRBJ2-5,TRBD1,CSVGTGPRETQYF,TGCAGCGTGGGGACAGGCCCCCGGGAGACCCAGTACTTC
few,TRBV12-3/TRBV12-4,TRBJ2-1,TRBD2,CASSPGGAGSYNEQFF,TGTGCCAGCAGCCCCGGGGGGGCGGGCTCCTACAATGAGCAGTTCTTC
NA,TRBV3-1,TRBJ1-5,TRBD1,CASSHGTGGQPQHF,TGTGCCAGCAGCCATGGGACAGGGGGACAGCCCCAGCATTTT
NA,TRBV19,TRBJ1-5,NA,CASTRDESNQPQHF,TGTGCCAGTACCCGGGATGAGAGCAATCAGCCCCAGCATTTT
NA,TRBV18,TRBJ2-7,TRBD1,CASSPRTGVFYEQYF,TGTGCCAGCTCACCAAGGACAGGGGTTTTCTACGAGCAGTACTTC
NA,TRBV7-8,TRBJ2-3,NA,CASSPGRTDTQYF,TGTGCCAGCAGCCCAGGGCGGACAGATACGCAGTATTTT
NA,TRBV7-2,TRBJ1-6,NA,CASSPKRGPTLKSSYNSPLHF,TGTGCCAGCAGCCCAAAGAGGGGACCTACTCTGAAAAGCTCCTATAATTCACCCCTCCACTTT
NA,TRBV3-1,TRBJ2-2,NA,CASSRGAGPGELFF,TGTGCCAGCAGCCGGGGGGCAGGACCCGGGGAGCTGTTTTTT
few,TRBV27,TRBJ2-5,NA,CASSLEERATQYF,TGTGCCAGCAGTTTAGAAGAGCGCGCGACCCAGTACTTC
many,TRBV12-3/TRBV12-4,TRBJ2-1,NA,CASSLGGLYNEQFF,TGTGCCAGCAGTTTAGGGGGACTTTACAATGAGCAGTTCTTC
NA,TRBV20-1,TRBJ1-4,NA,CSVRYSTNEKLFF,TGCAGTGTTCGGTACTCAACTAATGAAAAACTGTTTTTT